This is a list of T cell receptor beta chains from one sample in a study of molecular identifiers for immune sequencing clone quantification. TCRdb processed the PCR reads anew with MiXCR; each CDR3 protein has one entry. The profile shows tens of thousands of distinct CDR3 sequences, 21% of them singletons. Sequenced: naive CD8+ T cells from blood, with Jurkat cell RNA spiked in. The receptors come from a human donor in good health. Some libraries in this study had Jurkat cell RNA spiked in. CDR3s include the opening cysteine and the closing phenylalanine or tryptophan.

j_gene: TRBJ2-2
v_gene: TRBV29-1
CDR3aa: CSVEGGTGELFF

j_gene: TRBJ1-2
v_gene: TRBV2
CDR3aa: CASSPWGQERGYGYTF

j_gene: TRBJ1-4
v_gene: TRBV20-1
CDR3aa: CSASDWDRGREKLFF

j_gene: TRBJ2-3
v_gene: TRBV2
CDR3aa: CASSEALAASTDTQYF

j_gene: TRBJ2-7
v_gene: TRBV4-1
CDR3aa: CASSQVLSRVTYEQYF

j_gene: TRBJ2-1
v_gene: TRBV20-1
CDR3aa: CSASGSYNEQFF

j_gene: TRBJ2-7
v_gene: TRBV5-1
CDR3aa: CASSLVGGQAEEQCF

j_gene: TRBJ2-7
v_gene: TRBV12-3/TRBV12-4
CDR3aa: CASSRGAGLLSYEQYF

j_gene: TRBJ2-5
v_gene: TRBV28
CDR3aa: CASSLVGSLKETQYF

j_gene: TRBJ1-3
v_gene: TRBV6-5
CDR3aa: CASSAQGNSGNTIYF

j_gene: TRBJ1-1
v_gene: TRBV20-1
CDR3aa: CSARDTPNTEAFF

j_gene: TRBJ1-2
v_gene: TRBV4-1
CDR3aa: CASSQDKTANYGYTF

j_gene: TRBJ1-5
v_gene: TRBV30
CDR3aa: CAWGTGVGQPQHF

j_gene: TRBJ2-7
v_gene: TRBV5-1
CDR3aa: CASSLVVNSYEQYF

j_gene: TRBJ1-3
v_gene: TRBV12-3/TRBV12-4
CDR3aa: CASSLGSSGNTIYF

j_gene: TRBJ1-2
v_gene: TRBV20-1
CDR3aa: CSASPPLEGSNYGYTF

j_gene: TRBJ2-5
v_gene: TRBV6-1
CDR3aa: CASSEVLADQETQYF

j_gene: TRBJ2-2
v_gene: TRBV21-1
CDR3aa: CASIGLTGELFF

j_gene: TRBJ2-2
v_gene: TRBV4-3
CDR3aa: CASSQDRAGELFF

j_gene: TRBJ2-1
v_gene: TRBV29-1
CDR3aa: CSVVRVTHNEQFF

j_gene: TRBJ2-7
v_gene: TRBV6-6
CDR3aa: CASTTGWPYEQYF

j_gene: TRBJ1-1
v_gene: TRBV25-1
CDR3aa: CASSVGQGTEAFF

j_gene: TRBJ1-5
v_gene: TRBV12-3/TRBV12-4
CDR3aa: CASSGTAYSNQPQHF

j_gene: TRBJ1-5
v_gene: TRBV10-3
CDR3aa: CAISDQGMPQHF

j_gene: TRBJ1-5
v_gene: TRBV4-1
CDR3aa: CASSQEPGPSNQPQHF

j_gene: TRBJ2-2
v_gene: TRBV7-9
CDR3aa: CASSFRDLYTGELFF

j_gene: TRBJ2-7
v_gene: TRBV6-5
CDR3aa: CASTDHLSYEQYF

j_gene: TRBJ2-5
v_gene: TRBV19
CDR3aa: CASSIHSQETQYF

j_gene: TRBJ2-3
v_gene: TRBV3-1
CDR3aa: CASSQATSGRVEDTQYF

j_gene: TRBJ2-5
v_gene: TRBV28
CDR3aa: CASSLIGSKETQYF

j_gene: TRBJ1-1
v_gene: TRBV2
CDR3aa: CASRGAGAKLNTEAFF

j_gene: TRBJ2-3
v_gene: TRBV3-2
CDR3aa: CASSQDESASGRWGDTQYF

j_gene: TRBJ1-1
v_gene: TRBV7-9
CDR3aa: CACSLLGLNTEAFF

j_gene: TRBJ2-2
v_gene: TRBV5-1
CDR3aa: CASSLGDSSTGELFF

j_gene: TRBJ2-1
v_gene: TRBV28
CDR3aa: CASSPVPGIHPQPGYNEQFF

j_gene: TRBJ2-4
v_gene: TRBV19
CDR3aa: CASSIGGGLAKNIQYF

j_gene: TRBJ2-5
v_gene: TRBV29-1
CDR3aa: CSVEFLTGPPGETQYF

j_gene: TRBJ2-2
v_gene: TRBV29-1
CDR3aa: CSVALGAGELFF

j_gene: TRBJ2-7
v_gene: TRBV5-6
CDR3aa: CASSLAAGTYERYF

j_gene: TRBJ1-1
v_gene: TRBV7-2
CDR3aa: CASSFMGLDTEAFF

j_gene: TRBJ2-1
v_gene: TRBV10-3
CDR3aa: CATNLGLRSNEQFF

j_gene: TRBJ1-4
v_gene: TRBV28
CDR3aa: CASSLGFGRANEKLFF

j_gene: TRBJ2-4
v_gene: TRBV13
CDR3aa: CASSLGLAKNIQYF

j_gene: TRBJ1-6
v_gene: TRBV7-7
CDR3aa: CASSKDSYSPLHF

j_gene: TRBJ2-7
v_gene: TRBV7-6
CDR3aa: CASSLGGGEQYF

j_gene: TRBJ2-2
v_gene: TRBV10-2
CDR3aa: CASSKQGAPFWSGELFF

j_gene: TRBJ2-7
v_gene: TRBV9
CDR3aa: CASSAGLAVTYEQYF

j_gene: TRBJ2-4
v_gene: TRBV11-2
CDR3aa: CASSLGVGFDIQYF